These 2 T cell receptor beta chains originate from one sample sequenced in a study of T cell responses to AZD1222 COVID-19 vaccine. The method was immunoSEQ multiplex PCR; TCRdb's version includes in-frame clones alone and lacks a portion of them. This sample has tens of thousands of clones, with approximately 90% found just once. Source: peripheral blood, taken on day 0 of AZD1222 vaccination. The receptor set was obtained from an adult in good health.

The chain combines TRBV5-4 with TRBJ1-2; 8 bases line up with TRBD1. With V trimmed by 4 bases and J by 6 bases, 8 bases remained unmatched. This CDR3 comprises 14 residues. Germline V gene data show CDR1 as SGHNT and CDR2 as YYREEE (reference sequence). The CDR3 nucleotides are TGTGCCAGCAGCCGTGACAGGGGAGGTCATGGCTACACCTTC. It is translated as CASSRDRGGHGYTF.

The rearrangement links TRBV3-1 (or the pseudogene TRBV3-2) to TRBJ2-7; 8 nucleotides agree with TRBD1. V gave up 5 bases and J gave up 5 bases; unmatched junction bases: 5. This CDR3 is built from 13 residues. Germline CDR1 LGHDT, CDR2 YNNKEL (reference sequence). CDR3 in amino acids: CASSETGVNEQYF. CDR3 DNA: TGTGCCAGCAGCGAGACAGGGGTGAACGAGCAGTACTTC.